The 17 T cell receptor beta chains below come from one sample, sequenced in a study of T cell responses to AZD1222 COVID-19 vaccine. Repertoires were generated with immunoSEQ multiplex PCR, while TCRdb's copy carries only in-frame clones and drops some. The sample comprises about 67,000 clones, around 80% of which are singletons, and less than 25% rests with the top ten. The sequences come from peripheral blood, collected on day 0 of AZD1222 vaccination. The receptors here all came from an adult in good health.

This clone was found a few times. This chain connects TRBV14 to TRBJ1-3; TRBD1 might be the D (5 bases). This CDR3 region has 18 residues. Germline assignment: CDR1 SGHDN and CDR2 FVKESK. Between the trimmed V and J ends, which lost 1 base and 0 bases, there was a span of 16 bases. The CDR3 protein is CASSQGWFQGSSGNTIYF. In DNA form, the CDR3 reads TGTGCCAGCAGCCAAGGGTGGTTCCAGGGATCCTCTGGAAACACCATATATTTT.

The chain carries TRBV7-2 and TRBJ2-3; D is ambiguous. Trimming took off 0 bases at V and 2 bases at J, with 6 bases between the two ends. The CDR3 is made up of 14 amino acids. CDR1 SGHTA and CDR2 FQGNSA come from the germline V gene. The CDR3 nucleotides are TGTGCCAGCAGCTTAGCCGCCTCCACAGATACGCAGTATTTT. Amino acid sequence: CASSLAASTDTQYF.

The chain couples TRBV19 to TRBJ1-2, with a possible D match to TRBD1 (6 bases). The germline gives CDR1 LNHDA, CDR2 SQIVND (reference sequence). V was pared by 7 bases and J by 7 bases, with 16 bases between. The CDR3 totals 13 residues. The CDR3: CASTGGGAGGYTF. DNA of the CDR3: TGTGCCAGTACCGGGGGGGGCGCAGGTGGCTACACCTTC.

The rearrangement uses TRBV9 and TRBJ1-2; 10 nucleotides line up with TRBD1. With 0 bases clipped from V and 5 bases from J, the junction kept 4 bases outside the gene matches. The CDR3 consists of 15 residues. Looked up from germline, CDR1 is SGDLS and CDR2 is YYNGEE. The CDR3 loop is CASSVGLGQGYGYTF. The CDR3 coding sequence is TGTGCCAGCAGCGTAGGGTTGGGACAGGGGTATGGCTACACCTTC.

The chain combines TRBV7-2 with TRBJ2-3, with D unclear. Trimming removed 3 bases from V and 3 bases from J, with 7 bases in between. This CDR3 is built from 13 residues. Germline CDR1 and CDR2: SGHTA and FQGNSA. CDR3 nucleotides: TGTGCCAGCAGCTTTTCAACAACAGATACGCAGTATTTT. This codes for CASSFSTTDTQYF.

This rearrangement joins TRBV28 to TRBJ2-1; 7 nucleotides line up with TRBD1. V gave up 9 bases and J gave up 3 bases; unmatched junction bases: 11. CDR1 is MDHEN and CDR2 is SYDVKM in the germline V gene. The CDR3 sequence is 15 residues long. This chain's CDR3 is CASSLLGGDYNEQFF. CDR3 coding DNA: TGTGCCAGTTCCTTGTTAGGGGGCGACTACAATGAGCAGTTCTTC.

The chain employs TRBV5-1 and TRBJ1-3; D unclear. Germline CDR1 SGHRS, CDR2 YFSETQ. The CDR3 covers 16 residues. The germline V and J ends were trimmed by 0 bases and 0 bases, with 10 bases remaining between them. In DNA form, the CDR3 reads TGCGCCAGCAGCTTGGCGTCTTCTAGCTCTGGAAACACCATATATTTT. Protein product: CASSLASSSSGNTIYF.

The chain uses TRBV7-3 and TRBJ1-1; 9 nucleotides match TRBD1. Per germline, CDR1 SGHTA and CDR2 FQGTGA. J was trimmed by 10 bases and V by 5 bases; bases with no gene match: 8. The CDR3 loop spans 13 amino acids. For the CDR3, the DNA is TGTGCCAGCAGCCCGGGACAGGGCGGTAGAGCTTTCTTT. This codes for CASSPGQGGRAFF.

The V call is TRBV19, the J call TRBJ2-5, with D uncertain. The CDR3 runs to 12 residues. Trimming pared 0 bases from V and 5 bases from J, leaving 4 bases between. Germline CDR1 LNHDA, CDR2 SQIVND (reference sequence). The CDR3 spells CASSIEGETQYF. Here the CDR3 DNA reads TGTGCCAGTAGTATAGAGGGGGAGACCCAGTACTTC.

The chain combines TRBV5-8 with TRBJ1-2; D gene unclear. Germline-derived CDR1 and CDR2 are SGHTS and YDEGEE. V shed 2 bases and J shed 8 bases, with 4 bases lying between them. CDR3 size: 10 residues. CDR3 sequence: CASSLGGYTF. The CDR3 bases are TGTGCCAGCAGCTTAGGGGGCTACACCTTC.

V usage is TRBV10-3 and J usage is TRBJ1-1; D ambiguous. The germline CDR1 and CDR2 sequences are ENHRY and SYGVKD. The V and J ends lost 0 bases and 1 base respectively, with 9 bases between them. The CDR3 runs 15 residues. The CDR3 nucleotides are TGTGCCATCAGTGAGTCCACCCGCGGGAACACTGAAGCTTTCTTT. Translated, it gives CAISESTRGNTEAFF.

This clone occurred a few times. This sequence joins TRBV5-5 and TRBJ2-1, with a tentative D call TRBD1 (5 bases). V lost 5 bases and J 5 bases, leaving 17 bases between the germline ends. CDR3 size: 15 residues. The germline CDR1 and CDR2 sequences are SGHKS and YYEKEE (reference sequence). Written as DNA, the CDR3 is TGTGCCAGCAGTCGGGCCCTACAGGAAGACAATGAGCAGTTCTTC. Translated: CASSRALQEDNEQFF.

The chain uses TRBV6-1 and TRBJ1-2, with 7 nucleotides matching TRBD1. With 5 bases clipped from V and 7 bases from J, the junction kept 7 bases outside the gene matches. This CDR3 contains 13 residues. Germline loops: CDR1 MNHNS, CDR2 SASEGT. The chain's CDR3 is CASSLTGRGGYTF. Written as DNA, the CDR3 is TGTGCCAGCAGTTTGACAGGGAGGGGTGGCTACACCTTC.

The rearrangement joins TRBV6-6 to TRBJ2-3; TRBD2 is a possible D gene (5 bases). From germline, CDR1 is MNHNY and CDR2 SVGAGI (reference sequence). The CDR3 runs to 15 residues. V was cut by 3 bases and J by 6 bases, with 16 bases left in between. In DNA, the CDR3 is TGTGCCAGCAGTTATAGCCTAGCAACGGCTGATACGCAGTATTTT. Translation: CASSYSLATADTQYF.

The chain uses TRBV9 and TRBJ2-3; D is unresolved. This CDR3 region has 12 residues. The germline V gene has CDR1 SGDLS and CDR2 YYNGEE. Trimming shortened V by 4 bases and J by 4 bases, and 7 bases separated the two germline ends. CDR3 sequence reads: CASSLEADTQYF. CDR3 sequence (DNA): TGTGCCAGCAGCCTCGAGGCAGATACGCAGTATTTT. The variable domain in full, with the rest retrieved from reference TRBV9 and TRBJ2-3, is DSGVTQTPKHLITATGQRVTLRCSPRSGDLSVYWYQQSLDQGLQFLIQYYNGEERAKGNILERFSAQQFPDLHSELNLSSLELGDSALYFCASSLEADTQYFGPGTRLTVL.

The J gene is TRBJ1-2, the V gene TRBV21-1. TRBV21-1 corresponds to a pseudogene. The CDR3 is 18 residues long. The CDR3: CASGLLIEGEVLNYGYTF. The CDR3 nucleotides are TGTGCCAGCGGGCTATTAATCGAGGGGGAGGTATTGAACTATGGCTACACCTTC.

The chain carries TRBV6-2 or TRBV6-3 and TRBJ1-2; D ambiguous. From germline, CDR1 is MNHEY and CDR2 SVGEGT. CDR3 length: 12 residues. V gave up 6 bases and J gave up 0 bases, with 5 bases separating them. CDR3: CASSGPNYGYTF. CDR3 DNA: TGTGCCAGCAGCGGACCTAACTATGGCTACACCTTC.